These 18 T cell receptor beta chains were sequenced from one sample in a study of T-cell reconstitution after alpha-beta-depleted transplantation in children. A TCRbeta library incorporating unique molecular identifiers was prepared. TCRdb re-called the PCR reads with MiXCR, one entry per CDR3 protein. The sample has about 240,000 distinct CDR3 sequences, roughly 26% seen once; the top ten hold approximately 2.5%. Specimen: PBMCs, collected before TCRalphabeta/CD19-depleted stem cell transplant. Receptor source: a girl aged 2-10 years with Fanconi anemia, due to receive a stem cell transplant.

In this sample, this clonotype turned up many times. This chain connects TRBV4-2 to TRBJ2-7; 7 bases align to TRBD2. V lost 5 bases, J lost 3 bases, and 7 bases stayed unmatched. This CDR3 contains 14 residues. Germline-derived CDR1 and CDR2 are LGHNA and YNFKEQ. DNA for the CDR3: TGTGCCAGCAGCGAACTAGCGAATCACTACGAGCAGTACTTC. This codes for CASSELANHYEQYF.

The chain carries TRBV28 and TRBJ2-7; 8 bases line up with TRBD2. Germline CDR1 reads MDHEN; CDR2 reads SYDVKM. The length of the CDR3 is 14 residues. With V trimmed by 2 bases and J by 5 bases, 5 bases remained unmatched. This CDR3 is CASSLRGGVDEQYF. CDR3 bases: TGTGCCAGCAGTTTACGGGGGGGGGTCGACGAGCAGTACTTC.

This clonotype was seen many times. The chain links TRBV20-1 to TRBJ2-6; 11 nucleotides agree with TRBD2. Germline-derived CDR1 and CDR2 are DFQATT and SNEGSKA (reference sequence). The CDR3 has 17 amino acids. The J segment lost 2 bases and the V segment lost 3 bases, leaving 6 bases of the junction unmatched. The CDR3 spells CSASTLAGGAGANVLTF. In DNA, the CDR3 is TGCAGTGCTAGTACCCTAGCGGGGGGTGCTGGGGCCAACGTCCTGACTTTC.

In this sample, this clonotype turned up once. The V gene is TRBV20-1, the J gene TRBJ1-6; TRBD1 matches at 10 bases. The V segment lost 0 bases and the J segment 11 bases; nucleotides outside the gene matches: 4. The germline V gene encodes CDR1 DFQATT and CDR2 SNEGSKA (reference sequence). The CDR3 extends over 14 amino acids. The CDR3 loop is CSARDDRGHAPLHF. The CDR3 bases are TGCAGTGCTAGAGACGACAGGGGGCACGCACCCCTCCACTTT.

In DNA, the CDR3 is TGTGCCAGCAGCTTAACGACCGCCTTGAGCTCCTACAATGAGCAGTTCTTC. The encoded protein is CASSLTTALSSYNEQFF. This chain connects TRBV7-3 to TRBJ2-1; no clear D gene. Germline-derived CDR1 and CDR2 are SGHTA and FQGTGA. The CDR3 consists of 17 residues. Trimming left V 0 bases short and J 0 bases short, with 12 bases between.

This clonotype was counted ten times or more. The rearrangement links TRBV20-1 to TRBJ1-2, with TRBD1 as a possible D gene (6 bases). Germline V lookup: CDR1 DFQATT, CDR2 SNEGSKA (reference sequence). The V end lost 0 bases, the J end lost 2 bases, and 10 bases lay between the germline ends. This CDR3 region has 14 residues. The chain's CDR3 is CSARDRRGNYGYTF. The CDR3 DNA reads TGCAGTGCTAGAGATCGCAGGGGAAACTATGGCTACACCTTC.

This clonotype has a count of ten or more. V and J are TRBV6-1 and TRBJ2-5; a possible D gene is TRBD1 (6 bases). Deletions cut 7 bases from V and 4 bases from J, with 13 bases between. The CDR3 sequence is 13 residues long. The germline V gene encodes CDR1 MNHNS and CDR2 SASEGT. Written as DNA, the CDR3 is TGTGCCAGCACCCCAGGGGCGGGAGAGACCCAGTACTTC. Translating gives CASTPGAGETQYF.

In its sample, this clonotype was seen many times. CDR3 residues: CSVERRDSPYNEQFF. CDR3 sequence (DNA): TGCAGCGTTGAAAGACGGGACAGTCCCTACAATGAGCAGTTCTTC. The chain couples TRBV29-1 to TRBJ2-1; 7 bases align to TRBD1. V trimming: 2 bases; J trimming: 2 bases; junction bases outside the gene matches: 6. The CDR3 covers 15 residues. The germline gives CDR1 SQVTM, CDR2 ANQGSEA.

This clonotype occurred many times. This chain uses TRBV29-1 with TRBJ2-5, with D possibly being TRBD1 or TRBD2 (6 bases each). Trimming stripped 6 bases from V and 3 bases from J, with 17 bases between. The CDR3 is 14 amino acids. Germline CDR1 and CDR2: SQVTM and ANQGSEA. This CDR3 reads CSVESRGLEETQYF. The DNA of the CDR3 is TGCAGCGTCGAAAGCCGGGGGCTTGAAGAGACCCAGTACTTC.

This clonotype has only a few counts. The genes are TRBV4-1 and TRBJ1-4; TRBD1 matches at 10 bases. The V segment lost 5 bases and the J segment 5 bases; nucleotides outside the gene matches: 2. The CDR3 length is 14 residues. The germline CDR1 and CDR2 sequences are MGHRA and YSYEKL. The DNA for the CDR3 is TGCGCCAGCAGCTGGGACAGGGGCAATGAAAAACTGTTTTTT. Encoded protein: CASSWDRGNEKLFF.

The chain uses TRBV7-2 and TRBJ2-5; D possibly corresponds to TRBD2 (5 bases). V lost 0 bases, J lost 5 bases, and 13 bases lay in between. The CDR3 loop spans 15 amino acids. CDR1 and CDR2 from the germline V gene are SGHTA and FQGNSA. CDR3 amino acids: CASSLAGTSLETQYF. DNA of the CDR3: TGTGCCAGCAGCTTAGCGGGTACTAGTTTGGAGACCCAGTACTTC.

The J gene is TRBJ1-5, the V gene TRBV28; maybe TRBD1 (5 bases). CDR1 is MDHEN and CDR2 is SYDVKM in the germline V gene. The V gene lost 5 bases and the J gene lost 5 bases, with 16 bases spanning the gap. The CDR3 extends over 15 amino acids. CDR3 nucleotides: TGTGCCAGCAGTCCCCGGGGCCGCCCCTATCAGCCCCAGCATTTT. It yields the protein CASSPRGRPYQPQHF. Full variable domain (outside the CDR3, taken from reference TRBV28 and TRBJ1-5): DVKVTQSSRYLVKRTGEKVFLECVQDMDHENMFWYRQDPGLGLRLIYFSYDVKMKEKGDIPEGYSVSREKKERFSLILESASTNQTSMYLCASSPRGRPYQPQHFGDGTRLSIL.

This clonotype was seen more than once but under ten times. This chain's CDR3 is CASSLASSGSLSTDTQYF. The CDR3 coding sequence is TGTGCCAGCAGCTTAGCATCTAGCGGGAGTCTTAGCACAGATACGCAGTATTTT. This sequence joins TRBV11-1 and TRBJ2-3; 10 bases are shared with TRBD2. Germline V lookup: CDR1 SGHAT, CDR2 FQDESV (reference sequence). V trimming: 0 bases; J trimming: 0 bases; junction bases outside the gene matches: 6. The CDR3 totals 18 residues.

This clonotype has only a few counts. The chain links TRBV6-2 or TRBV6-3 to TRBJ2-1, with no clear D. Trimming cost V 2 bases and J 8 bases, with 16 bases left between them. The germline V gene has CDR1 MNHEY and CDR2 SVGEGT. CDR3 length: 15 residues. The CDR3: CASSYGPVSIYEQFF. The CDR3 nucleotides are TGTGCCAGCAGTTACGGCCCAGTAAGCATTTATGAGCAGTTCTTC.

This clonotype was found many times. The DNA for the CDR3 is TGTGCCAGCACCCAAAAGGTTAACAGGTACACCGGGGAGCTGTTTTTT. Translated, it gives CASTQKVNRYTGELFF. The chain combines TRBV28 with TRBJ2-2; D is possibly TRBD1 (5 bases). The CDR3 extends over 16 amino acids. Germline CDR1 MDHEN, CDR2 SYDVKM. V gave up 7 bases and J gave up 3 bases, with 18 bases separating them.

The chain carries TRBV7-8 and TRBJ2-5; D gene uncertain. Trimming shortened V by 2 bases and J by 7 bases, and 17 bases separated the two germline ends. CDR3 length: 15 amino acids. Germline lookup yields CDR1 SGHVS and CDR2 FQNEAQ. DNA for the CDR3: TGTGCCAGCAGCTTAATAGGTTTGCCGACGGGGACCCAGTACTTC. Its protein is CASSLIGLPTGTQYF.

The gene calls are TRBV5-4 and TRBJ2-5; 9 positions match TRBD2. V was pared by 1 base and J by 3 bases, with 7 bases of the junction left unmatched. Looked up from germline, CDR1 is SGHNT and CDR2 is YYREEE (reference sequence). CDR3 length: 16 residues. CDR3 coding DNA: TGTGCCAGCAGCTTGAGTCTAGCGGGGACAAAAGAGACCCAGTACTTC. Its protein is CASSLSLAGTKETQYF.

The chain joins TRBV2 to TRBJ2-3, with D perhaps matching TRBD2 (5 bases). V was clipped by 5 bases and J by 1 base, with 10 bases between them. Per germline, CDR1 SNHLY and CDR2 FYNNEI. This CDR3 has 14 amino acids. The CDR3 spells CASSRTLRTDTQYF. The CDR3, as DNA: TGTGCCAGCAGTCGGACTTTACGCACAGATACGCAGTATTTT. Combining the CDR3 with reference TRBV2 and TRBJ2-3 gives the whole variable domain EPEVTQTPSHQVTQMGQEVILRCVPISNHLYFYWYRQILGQKVEFLVSFYNNEISEKSEIFDDQFSVERPDGSNFTLKIRSTKLEDSAMYFCASSRTLRTDTQYFGPGTRLTVL.